This entry concerns a single TCR beta chain. What it binds is not known. Treatment indicated: some 19 received Ad26.COV2.S at low or high dose, single or two shots; roughly five received placebo; per-sample allocation not given. Day 63 after the first vaccine or placebo injection was the time point for sampling. This sample was included in a study of Ad26.COV2.S vaccination and SARS-CoV-2 variants. About the research overall: Administration of Ad26.COV2.S was intramuscular, either once or twice 56 days apart. Study outcomes and limitations: CD8+ and CD4+ T cells specific for spike reportedly responded with substantial breadth after vaccination. TCR breadth and depth analyses may have underestimated total T cell responses.

The CDR3 sequence is 14 residues long. Per germline, CDR1 KGHSH and CDR2 LQKENI. V lost 2 bases, J lost 6 bases, and 14 bases lay in between. Method: immunoSEQ multiplex PCR; TCRdb's copy keeps in-frame clones and lacks some. The profile shows 400,000 to 450,000 clones, about 93% of them singletons. The chain links TRBV18 to TRBJ2-7; D unclear. Sequenced material: peripheral blood, taken in a trial of Ad26.COV2.S vaccine versus placebo. This receptor was identified in a person aged 18 to 59 who received the Ad26.COV2.S COVID-19 vaccine or a placebo. CDR3 sequence: CASSPKGLSTEQYF. CDR3 in DNA: TGTGCCAGCTCACCAAAGGGTTTGTCGACCGAGCAGTACTTC.